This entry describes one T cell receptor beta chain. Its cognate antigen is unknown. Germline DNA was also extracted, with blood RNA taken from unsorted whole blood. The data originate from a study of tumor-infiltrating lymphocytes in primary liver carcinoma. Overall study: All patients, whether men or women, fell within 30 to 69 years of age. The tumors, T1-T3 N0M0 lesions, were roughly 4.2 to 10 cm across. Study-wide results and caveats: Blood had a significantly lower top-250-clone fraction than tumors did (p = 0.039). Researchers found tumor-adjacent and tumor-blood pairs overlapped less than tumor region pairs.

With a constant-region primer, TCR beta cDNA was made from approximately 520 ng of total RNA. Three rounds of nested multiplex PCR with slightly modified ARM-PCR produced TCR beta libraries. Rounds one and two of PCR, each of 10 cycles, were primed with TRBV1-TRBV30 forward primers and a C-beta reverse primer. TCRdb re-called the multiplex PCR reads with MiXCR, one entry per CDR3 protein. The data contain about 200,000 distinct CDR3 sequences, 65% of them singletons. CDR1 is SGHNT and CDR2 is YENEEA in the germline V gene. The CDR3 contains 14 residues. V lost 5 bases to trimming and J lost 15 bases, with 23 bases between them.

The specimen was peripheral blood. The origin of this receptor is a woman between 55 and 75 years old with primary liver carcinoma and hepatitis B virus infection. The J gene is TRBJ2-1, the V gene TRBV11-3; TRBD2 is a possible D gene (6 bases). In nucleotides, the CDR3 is TGTGCCAGCAGCGTTGCGGGACTGTCTGGTGACCGGTTCTTC. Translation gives CASSVAGLSGDRFF.